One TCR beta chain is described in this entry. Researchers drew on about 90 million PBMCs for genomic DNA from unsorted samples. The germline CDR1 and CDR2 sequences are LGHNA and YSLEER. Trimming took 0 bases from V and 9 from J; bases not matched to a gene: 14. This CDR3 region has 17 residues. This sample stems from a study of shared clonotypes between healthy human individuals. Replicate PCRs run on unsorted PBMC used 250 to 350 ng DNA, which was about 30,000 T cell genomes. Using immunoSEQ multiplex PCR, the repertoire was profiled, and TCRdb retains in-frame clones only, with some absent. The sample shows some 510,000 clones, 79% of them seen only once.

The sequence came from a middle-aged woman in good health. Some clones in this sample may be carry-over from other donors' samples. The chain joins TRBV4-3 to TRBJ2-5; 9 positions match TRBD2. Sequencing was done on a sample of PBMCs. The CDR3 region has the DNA TGCGCCAGCAGCCAAGATCAAGGAGCGGGAGGCTCAAGAGCCCAGTACTTC. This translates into CASSQDQGAGGSRAQYF.